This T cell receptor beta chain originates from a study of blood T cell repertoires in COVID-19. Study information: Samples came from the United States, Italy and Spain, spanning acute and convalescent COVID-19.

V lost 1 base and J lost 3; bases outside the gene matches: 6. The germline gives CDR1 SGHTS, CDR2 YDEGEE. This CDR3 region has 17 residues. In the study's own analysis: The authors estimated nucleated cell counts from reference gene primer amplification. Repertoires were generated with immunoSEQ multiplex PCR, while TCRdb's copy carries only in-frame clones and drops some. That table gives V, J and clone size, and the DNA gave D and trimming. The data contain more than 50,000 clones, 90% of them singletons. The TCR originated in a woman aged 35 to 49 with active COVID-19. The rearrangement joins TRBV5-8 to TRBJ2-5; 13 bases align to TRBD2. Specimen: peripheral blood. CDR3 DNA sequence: TGTGCCAGCAGCTTGCCCACTAGCGGGGGGGCGGAAGAGACCCAGTACTTC. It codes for CASSLPTSGGAEETQYF.